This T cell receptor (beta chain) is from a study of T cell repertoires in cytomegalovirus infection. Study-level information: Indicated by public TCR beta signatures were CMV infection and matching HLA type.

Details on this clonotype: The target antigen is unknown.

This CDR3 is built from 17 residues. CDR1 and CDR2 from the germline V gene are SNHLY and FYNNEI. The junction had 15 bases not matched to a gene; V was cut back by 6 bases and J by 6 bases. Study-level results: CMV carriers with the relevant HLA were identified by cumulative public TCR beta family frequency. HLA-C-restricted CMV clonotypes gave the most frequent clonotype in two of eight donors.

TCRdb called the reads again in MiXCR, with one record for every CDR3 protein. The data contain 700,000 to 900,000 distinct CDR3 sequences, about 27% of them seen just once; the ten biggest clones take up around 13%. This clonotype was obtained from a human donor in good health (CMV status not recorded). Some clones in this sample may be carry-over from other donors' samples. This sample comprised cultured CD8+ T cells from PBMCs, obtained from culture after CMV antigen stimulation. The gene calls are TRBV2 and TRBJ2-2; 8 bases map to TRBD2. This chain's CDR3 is CASRYPGLDVGAGELFF. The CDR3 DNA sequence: TGTGCCAGCAGATACCCGGGACTAGATGTCGGGGCCGGGGAGCTGTTTTTT.